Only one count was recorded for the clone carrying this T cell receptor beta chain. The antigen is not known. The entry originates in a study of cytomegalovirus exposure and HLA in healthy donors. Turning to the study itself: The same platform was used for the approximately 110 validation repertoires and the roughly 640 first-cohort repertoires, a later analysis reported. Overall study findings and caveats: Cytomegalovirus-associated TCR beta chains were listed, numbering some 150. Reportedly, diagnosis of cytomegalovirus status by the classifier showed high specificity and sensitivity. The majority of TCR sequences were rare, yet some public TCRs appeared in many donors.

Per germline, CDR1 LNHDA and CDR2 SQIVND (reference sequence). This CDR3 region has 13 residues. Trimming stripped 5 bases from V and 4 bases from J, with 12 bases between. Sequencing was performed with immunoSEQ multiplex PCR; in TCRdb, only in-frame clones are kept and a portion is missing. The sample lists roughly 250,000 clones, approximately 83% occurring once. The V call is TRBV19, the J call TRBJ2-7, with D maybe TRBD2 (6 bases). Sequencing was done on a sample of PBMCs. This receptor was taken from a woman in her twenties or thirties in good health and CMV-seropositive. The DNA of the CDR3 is TGTGCCAGTAGTGTTAGAGGGAGGTACGAGCAGTACTTC. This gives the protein CASSVRGRYEQYF.